This T cell receptor beta chain was observed in a study of radiation and T cells in renal cell carcinoma. Study information: Nephrectomy followed 15 Gy stereotactic body radiation by 4 weeks.

The trim removed 8 bases at V and 6 bases at J, leaving 5 bases unmatched. Germline V CDR1 and CDR2: MNHNS, SASEGT. The CDR3 has 13 residues. In regard to this clone: Its antigen is not identified.

TCRdb keeps only in-frame clones here, not all; method: immunoSEQ multiplex PCR. The table includes approximately 75,000 clones, 82% detected once. Study-level results: Baseline intratumoral clonotype presence is unknown without pretreatment biopsies. From baseline, blood top tumor clonotypes peaked at 2 weeks post-radiation.

Time point: blood 2 weeks post-SBRT. Treatment here: 15 Gy SBRT to primary tumor, nephrectomy 4 weeks later. The sample in question was blood, obtained from a patient whose treatment included radiotherapy and nephrectomy. This clonotype originated in a man in his 60s with renal cell carcinoma. The rearrangement uses TRBV6-1 and TRBJ1-4; 8 positions match TRBD1. The CDR3 sequence is CASGDRTYEKLFF. CDR3 nucleotide sequence: TGTGCCAGCGGGGACAGGACCTATGAAAAACTGTTTTTT.